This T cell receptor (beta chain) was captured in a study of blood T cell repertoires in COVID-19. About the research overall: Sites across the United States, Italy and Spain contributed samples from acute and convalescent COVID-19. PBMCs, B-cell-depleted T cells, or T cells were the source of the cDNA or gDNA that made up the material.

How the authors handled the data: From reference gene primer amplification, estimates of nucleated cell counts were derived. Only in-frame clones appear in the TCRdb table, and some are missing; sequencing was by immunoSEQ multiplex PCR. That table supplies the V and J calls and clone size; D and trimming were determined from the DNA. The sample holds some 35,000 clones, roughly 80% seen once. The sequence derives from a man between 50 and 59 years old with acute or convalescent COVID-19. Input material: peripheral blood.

The CDR3 sequence is CATRDRNTDTQYF. The DNA of the CDR3 is TGCGCCACCCGGGACAGAAATACAGATACGCAGTATTTT. The chain combines TRBV4-1 with TRBJ2-3, with 7 bases fitting TRBD1. The germline V gene encodes CDR1 MGHRA and CDR2 YSYEKL. This CDR3 region has 13 residues. V was pared by 10 bases and J by 3 bases, with 7 bases of the junction left unmatched.